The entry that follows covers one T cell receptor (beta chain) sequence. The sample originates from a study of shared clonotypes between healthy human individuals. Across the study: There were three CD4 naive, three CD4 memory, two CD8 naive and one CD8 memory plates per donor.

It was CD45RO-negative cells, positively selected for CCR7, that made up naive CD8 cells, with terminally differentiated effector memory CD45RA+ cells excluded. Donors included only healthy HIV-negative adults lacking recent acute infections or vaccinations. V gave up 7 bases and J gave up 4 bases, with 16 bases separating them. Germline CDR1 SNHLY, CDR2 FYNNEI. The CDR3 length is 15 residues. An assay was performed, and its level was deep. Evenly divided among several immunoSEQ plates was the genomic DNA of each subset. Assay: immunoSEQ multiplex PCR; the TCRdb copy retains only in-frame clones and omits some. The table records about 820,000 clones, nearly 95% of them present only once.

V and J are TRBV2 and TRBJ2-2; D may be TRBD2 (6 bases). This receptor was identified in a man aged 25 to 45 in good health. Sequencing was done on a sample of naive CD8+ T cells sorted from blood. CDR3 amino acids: CASKGLASATGELFF. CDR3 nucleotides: TGTGCCAGCAAGGGGCTAGCGTCTGCCACCGGGGAGCTGTTTTTT.